The text below deals with one T cell receptor beta chain. This sample is drawn from a study of blood T cell repertoires in COVID-19. In the source study's methods: Quantification of nucleated cells was approximated via reference gene primer amplification. Repertoires were generated with immunoSEQ multiplex PCR, while TCRdb's copy carries only in-frame clones and drops some. V, J and clone size were drawn from that table, and D and trimming were deduced from the DNA. This sample has a few hundred thousand clones, with approximately 89% found just once. The sequence came from a man aged 40-49 years who had recovered from COVID-19. Sequences were obtained from peripheral blood.

The CDR3 DNA is TGTGCCAGTAGCTCAGTGGCTAATCAGCCCCAGCATTTT. It codes for CASSSVANQPQHF. The chain links TRBV19 to TRBJ1-5; D unresolved. The germline V and J ends were trimmed by 6 bases and 4 bases, with 10 bases remaining between them. There are 13 residues in the CDR3. Germline CDR1 is LNHDA and CDR2 is SQIVND (reference sequence). The full variable domain, its missing parts supplied by reference TRBV19 and TRBJ1-5, is DGGITQSPKYLFRKEGQNVTLSCEQNLNHDAMYWYRQDPGQGLRLIYYSQIVNDFQKGDIAEGYSVSREKKESFPLTVTSAQKNPTAFYLCASSSVANQPQHFGDGTRLSIL.